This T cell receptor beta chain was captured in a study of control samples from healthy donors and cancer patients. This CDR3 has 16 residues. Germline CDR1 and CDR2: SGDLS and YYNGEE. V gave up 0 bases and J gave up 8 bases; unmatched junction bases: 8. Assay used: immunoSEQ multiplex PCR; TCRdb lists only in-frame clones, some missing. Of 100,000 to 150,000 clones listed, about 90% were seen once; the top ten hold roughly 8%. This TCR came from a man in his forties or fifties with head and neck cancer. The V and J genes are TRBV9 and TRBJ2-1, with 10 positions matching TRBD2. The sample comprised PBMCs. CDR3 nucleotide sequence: TGTGCCAGCAGCGTAGGAGCTAGCGGGGGATGGGATGAGCAGTTCTTC. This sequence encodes CASSVGASGGWDEQFF.